Presented here are 2 T cell receptor beta chains from one specimen sequenced in a study of blood T cell repertoires in COVID-19. Profiling relied on immunoSEQ multiplex PCR, and the TCRdb table lists in-frame clones only, not all of them. This table holds about 300,000 clones, more than 70% found once. Input material: peripheral blood. Receptor source: a woman aged 50 to 65 with acute or convalescent COVID-19.

The chain couples TRBV29-1 to TRBJ2-7; 9 bases align to TRBD1. Losses at the gene ends were 7 bases for V and 6 bases for J; bases not matched to a gene: 16. Germline V gene lookup returns CDR1 SQVTM and CDR2 ANQGSEA. The length of the CDR3 is 15 residues. CDR3 region: CSARRQGTGSGEQYF. CDR3 DNA sequence: TGCAGCGCACGGAGACAAGGGACAGGGTCGGGCGAGCAGTACTTC.

The chain joins TRBV6-2 or TRBV6-3 to TRBJ2-7; D unresolved. Germline V lookup: CDR1 MNHEY, CDR2 SVGEGT. V lost 0 bases to trimming and J lost 5 bases, with 20 bases between them. This CDR3 has 17 amino acids. The CDR3 nucleotides read TGTGCCAGCAGTTACTCGGAAAATCCTAGGTCGCGAAACGAGCAGTACTTC. Translated, it gives CASSYSENPRSRNEQYF.